A selection of T cell receptor beta chains follows, all from one sample in a study of memory CD8 T cells in hepatitis C reinfection. The data were produced by immunoSEQ multiplex PCR, yet TCRdb's version contains in-frame clones alone and is incomplete. The sample lists about 43,000 clones; roughly 89% were seen once. The sequencing input was naive CD8+ T cells sorted from blood. The source of these receptors is a man younger than 35 with hepatitis C virus infection. The conserved cysteine and the conserved F or W are not part of the CDR3 here. A clone size is listed for some rows: how often the clone was seen (once, few, many), or a class if it is expanded.

v_call: TRBV6-6; j_call: TRBJ1-5; clone_size: .; cdr3_aa: ASSYRLSNQPQH
v_call: TRBV6-6; j_call: TRBJ2-1; clone_size: .; cdr3_aa: ASSYSGGGWYNEQF
v_call: TRBV7-8; j_call: TRBJ2-5; clone_size: .; cdr3_aa: ASIISGETQY
v_call: TRBV28; j_call: TRBJ2-2; clone_size: .; cdr3_aa: ASSLKRPPEDVTGELF
v_call: TRBV5-1; j_call: TRBJ2-7; clone_size: .; cdr3_aa: ASSLGHSYEQY
v_call: TRBV10-2; j_call: TRBJ2-5; clone_size: .; cdr3_aa: ASNQGSGPQY
v_call: TRBV10-1; j_call: TRBJ2-1; clone_size: .; cdr3_aa: ASSESYSYNEQF
v_call: TRBV6-1; j_call: TRBJ2-2; clone_size: .; cdr3_aa: ASSEYAGELF
v_call: TRBV19; j_call: TRBJ2-3; clone_size: .; cdr3_aa: ASSSTSGADTQY
v_call: TRBV7-2; j_call: TRBJ2-2; clone_size: .; cdr3_aa: ASSFPSTSGGVNTGELF
v_call: TRBV9; j_call: TRBJ2-2; clone_size: once; cdr3_aa: ASSVPGGRANTGELF
v_call: TRBV5-4; j_call: TRBJ1-1; clone_size: .; cdr3_aa: ASSLDRADYMNTEAF
v_call: TRBV5-5; j_call: TRBJ2-7; clone_size: .; cdr3_aa: ASSLGDYLYEQY
v_call: TRBV19; j_call: TRBJ2-7; clone_size: .; cdr3_aa: ASSQMPNGYEQY
v_call: TRBV29-1; j_call: TRBJ2-2; clone_size: .; cdr3_aa: SSSRGGGELF
v_call: TRBV5-1; j_call: TRBJ2-7; clone_size: .; cdr3_aa: ASSPTSGDYEQY
v_call: TRBV19; j_call: TRBJ1-2; clone_size: .; cdr3_aa: ASSIVTGTIYGYT
v_call: TRBV28; j_call: TRBJ2-7; clone_size: .; cdr3_aa: ASSQGYEQY
v_call: TRBV23-1; j_call: TRBJ2-7; clone_size: .; cdr3_aa: ASSHGIGGSHEQY
v_call: TRBV21-1; j_call: TRBJ2-3; clone_size: .; cdr3_aa: ASGKGGDTDTQY
v_call: TRBV4-2; j_call: TRBJ1-2; clone_size: .; cdr3_aa: ASSHTGTGNSGYT
v_call: TRBV7-9; j_call: TRBJ2-1; clone_size: .; cdr3_aa: ASSPTSGSVGYNEQF
v_call: TRBV6-1; j_call: TRBJ2-1; clone_size: once; cdr3_aa: ASKTYNEQF
v_call: TRBV6-1; j_call: TRBJ2-7; clone_size: .; cdr3_aa: ASSDVPSGQGAEQY
v_call: TRBV6-6; j_call: TRBJ1-5; clone_size: .; cdr3_aa: ASLGGGGQPQH
v_call: TRBV6-5; j_call: TRBJ1-1; clone_size: .; cdr3_aa: ASSYSSVFMNTEAF